The present T cell receptor beta chain was sequenced within a study of naive and memory T cell subsets. Findings of the study overall: TCR transcript changes with activation or differentiation may affect this RNA method.

Per germline, CDR1 MNHEY and CDR2 SVGEGT. The V end lost 2 bases, the J end lost 7 bases, and 14 bases lay between the germline ends. This CDR3 comprises 14 residues. Four PCR rounds used nested alpha and beta constant region primers plus the SP2 primer. TCRdb ran MiXCR on the 5' RACE reads and lists one entry per CDR3 protein. Among over 50,000 distinct CDR3 sequences listed, about 8.3% were seen once. This clonotype was counted many times. The antigen is undetermined. The library had UMIs added by 3' ligation of an oligonucleotide to TCR cDNA. RNA was extracted from more than 2 ml of whole blood of healthy adults.

The receptor comes from a female donor in good health. The V call is TRBV6-2 or TRBV6-3, the J call TRBJ1-2; D remains ambiguous. This CDR3 reads CASSYRLARRGYTF. The CDR3, as DNA: TGTGCCAGCAGTTACCGGTTAGCCAGGCGTGGCTACACCTTC.